The present entry profiles one T cell receptor beta chain with its context. Its target is unknown. Genomic DNA of each subset was evenly split across several immunoSEQ plates. Clones were sequenced by immunoSEQ multiplex PCR, and TCRdb holds only the in-frame ones, with some missing. The sample lists roughly 1,000,000 clones, around 82% occurring once. This sample was taken from a study of shared clonotypes between healthy human individuals. Study observations and caveats: Sorted-subset samples were not fully sequenced, rarefaction indicated.

Trimming cost V 5 bases and J 4 bases, with 20 bases left between them. Germline V CDR1 and CDR2: MDHEN, SYDVKM. CDR3 length: 16 residues. The chain carries TRBV28 and TRBJ1-2; D gene ambiguous. Sequenced sample: memory CD4+ T cells from PBMCs. The subset was: CD45RA-negative fraction. This clonotype was sampled from a man aged 18 to 35 in good health. Some clones in this sample may be carry-over from other donors' samples. CDR3 amino acids: CASSPPLGRNFYGYTF. The CDR3 bases are TGTGCCAGCAGTCCACCCCTCGGGCGAAATTTCTATGGCTACACCTTC.